This TCR beta chain was sequenced in a study of blood T cell repertoires in COVID-19. As for the study in general: In each case, the material was cDNA or gDNA derived from T cells, B-cell-depleted T cells, or PBMCs.

Using immunoSEQ multiplex PCR, the repertoire was profiled, and TCRdb retains in-frame clones only, with some absent. Of 250,000 or so clones listed, roughly four fifths are singletons. Unmatched junction bases numbered 10, after V lost 2 bases and J lost 6 bases. Germline CDR1 SGHRS, CDR2 YFSETQ. CDR3 size: 15 residues. This TCR was sampled from a woman aged 70-85 years with acute or convalescent COVID-19. V gene TRBV5-1 combines with J gene TRBJ1-1, with TRBD1 matching 7 bases. Sequencing was done on a sample of peripheral blood. CDR3: CASSLTGVSAAEAFF. Written as DNA, the CDR3 is TGCGCCAGCAGCTTAACAGGGGTGTCGGCGGCTGAAGCTTTCTTT.